This T cell receptor (beta chain) was recovered during a study of cytomegalovirus exposure and HLA in healthy donors. Study-wide results and limits: A further, later analysis showed that HLA-associated TCR beta chains (compared with equally common others) were more clonally expanded. TCR beta sequences reportedly predicted most subjects' HLA-A and HLA-B alleles accurately. The authors later found TCR association rates varying by HLA locus, with DRB1 most and HLA-C fewest.

A multiplex PCR was run with 60 Vbeta primers and 13 Jbeta primers. Repertoires were generated with immunoSEQ multiplex PCR, while TCRdb's copy carries only in-frame clones and drops some. In the table there are some 200,000 clones, roughly 80% of which are singletons. J lost 2 bases, V lost 2 bases, and 10 bases had no gene match. The CDR3 covers 17 residues. The germline gives CDR1 SGHNT, CDR2 YYREEE (reference sequence). A remark on this clone: Its antigen is not known.

This receptor was taken from a girl under 18 in good health and CMV-seronegative. Sequenced sample: PBMCs. The chain is built from TRBV5-4 and TRBJ2-1, with 7 positions matching TRBD1. This CDR3 reads CASSFGDSRLPYNEQFF. CDR3 DNA: TGTGCCAGCAGCTTCGGGGACAGCCGATTACCCTACAATGAGCAGTTCTTC.